The rows below give T cell receptor beta chains drawn from one sample of a study of OX40 agonist ivuxolimab in advanced cancers. TCRdb's copy holds only in-frame clones and misses some; the assay was immunoSEQ multiplex PCR. The repertoire holds roughly 43,000 clones, with around 89% as singletons. Sequencing used CD4+ or CD8+ T cells sorted from blood, obtained in a trial of the OX40 agonist ivuxolimab. The receptors were sampled from an adult with an advanced solid tumor such as melanoma, head and neck, liver or kidney cancer. CDR3s include the opening cysteine and the closing phenylalanine or tryptophan. D genes are given only for firm matches. Not every row has a clone size; where given, it reads once, few, many or a size class.

>TRBD1|TRBJ2-7|TRBV29-1|-
TGCAGCGTTGAAGCTCACGGGGACAGGGGCTACGAGCAGTACTTC
CSVEAHGDRGYEQYF
>-|TRBJ2-1|TRBV7-9|-
TGTGCCAGCAGCTTAGTGAACGACAATGAGCAGTTCTTC
CASSLVNDNEQFF
>TRBD1|TRBJ2-7|TRBV7-8|-
TGTGCCAGCAGCTTCGGACAGGCCACCTACGAGCAGTACTTC
CASSFGQATYEQYF
>-|TRBJ1-1|TRBV4-1|-
TGCGCCAGCAGCCAAGATAATGGGATCACTGAAGCTTTCTTT
CASSQDNGITEAFF
>-|TRBJ1-5|TRBV15|medium-sized
TGTGCCACCAGCAGGGACAGCTATAGCAATCAGCCCCAGCATTTT
CATSRDSYSNQPQHF
>TRBD2|TRBJ2-5|TRBV2|-
TGTGCCAGCGACGGACTAGCGGGGGGGCGAATACAAGAGACCCAGTACTTC
CASDGLAGGRIQETQYF
>-|TRBJ2-1|TRBV5-5|-
TGTGCCAGCAGCTCGCAGGAGAGCTCCTACAATGAGCAGTTCTTC
CASSSQESSYNEQFF
>-|TRBJ1-5|TRBV28|-
TGTGCCAGCAGTTTTACACTCGATAGCAATCAGCCCCAGCATTTT
CASSFTLDSNQPQHF
>-|TRBJ2-7|TRBV27|once
TGTGCCAGTTCCTGGGGACTCGAGCAGTACTTC
CASSWGLEQYF
>TRBD1|TRBJ2-3|TRBV5-6|-
TGTGCCAGCAGCTCGAGGCTCGGGACAGTTCGCACAGATACGCAGTATTTT
CASSSRLGTVRTDTQYF
>-|TRBJ2-7|TRBV4-1|-
TGCGCCAGCAGCCAAGATGGGACGGCGGGCTACGAGCAGTACTTC
CASSQDGTAGYEQYF
>-|TRBJ2-3|TRBV7-9|few
TGTGCCAGCAGCTCCCAGGATACGCAGTATTTT
CASSSQDTQYF
>TRBD1|TRBJ2-7|TRBV30|-
TGTGCCTGGAGTGCCGGGACAGGGGCTGGCGAGCAGTACTTC
CAWSAGTGAGEQYF
>TRBD2|TRBJ2-2|TRBV9|-
TGTGCCAGCAGCGCACGACTAGCGGATAACACCGGGGAGCTGTTTTTT
CASSARLADNTGELFF
>TRBD2|TRBJ2-7|TRBV4-1|-
TGCGCCAGCAGCCAAGATGGGGCGGGAGGCGAGCAGTACTTC
CASSQDGAGGEQYF
>-|TRBJ2-7|TRBV6-5|-
TGTGCCAGCAGTTACCTTCCGGGACAAGCAGGCGAGCAGTACTTC
CASSYLPGQAGEQYF
>-|TRBJ2-1|TRBV9|-
TGTGCCAGCAGCAAACTAAAGCATGAGCAGTTCTTC
CASSKLKHEQFF
>-|TRBJ2-1|TRBV7-3|-
TGTGCCAGCGGGTATTCACTAGCCCCCTCCTACAATGAGCAGTTCTTC
CASGYSLAPSYNEQFF
>-|TRBJ2-4|TRBV27|few
TGTGCCAGCAGTTCAGGACGCCTGGCAGGAAAAAACATTCAGTACTTC
CASSSGRLAGKNIQYF
>TRBD1|TRBJ2-7|TRBV30|once
TGTGCCTGGAGTTCCGGGACAGCCCCCTACGAGCAGTACTTC
CAWSSGTAPYEQYF
>-|TRBJ2-4|TRBV18|medium-sized
TGTGCCAGCTCATTTCGGGGAAGAAGCCTAGCCAAAAACATTCAGTACTTC
CASSFRGRSLAKNIQYF
>-|TRBJ1-2|TRBV19|-
TGTGCCAGTAGTCAAGGACGGCTGTATGGCTACACCTTC
CASSQGRLYGYTF
>-|TRBJ2-3|TRBV5-4|-
TGTGCCGTAGAGGAGGGCACAGATACGCAGTATTTT
CAVEEGTDTQYF
>TRBD2|TRBJ2-5|TRBV5-8|-
TGTGCCAGCAGCTCGGGCCGGCTAGCGGCTATCCAAGAGACCCAGTACTTC
CASSSGRLAAIQETQYF
>TRBD2|TRBJ2-1|TRBV7-8|-
TGTGCCAGCAGCTCACCGACTAGCGGGGAAGTTTCTAATGAGCAGTTCTTC
CASSSPTSGEVSNEQFF
>TRBD2|TRBJ2-1|TRBV9|-
TGTGCCAGCAGCGAGGGAACTAGCGGGAGGGATGAGCAGTTCTTC
CASSEGTSGRDEQFF
>-|TRBJ2-7|TRBV6-1|-
TGTGCCAGCAGTGAATGGGTGGGGAAAGGGTTCTACGAGCAGTACTTC
CASSEWVGKGFYEQYF
>-|TRBJ1-6|TRBV27|-
TGTGCCAGCAGTTCTGACAGTAATTCACCCCTCCACTTT
CASSSDSNSPLHF
>TRBD1|TRBJ1-2|TRBV6-1|-
TGTGCCAGCAGTGAACATCTAGTAGAGGGGGCTTTTGGCTACACCTTC
CASSEHLVEGAFGYTF
>-|TRBJ1-4|TRBV4-1|-
TGCGCCAGCAGCCAAGAGGCCGTATTGGTGGGTGAAAAACTGTTTTTT
CASSQEAVLVGEKLFF
>TRBD1|TRBJ1-3|TRBV7-8|-
TGTGCCAGCAGCTCCGGGACAGGGGGTCCTGGAAACACCATATATTTT
CASSSGTGGPGNTIYF
>-|TRBJ2-7|TRBV29-1|-
TGCAGCGTTCGAGCTGGACACGGGTACGAGCAGTACTTC
CSVRAGHGYEQYF
>-|TRBJ1-5|TRBV4-3|-
TGCGCCAGCAGCCACATTGCAGGGGCCAATCAGCCCCAGCATTTT
CASSHIAGANQPQHF
>-|TRBJ1-1|TRBV6-5|-
TGTGCCAGCAGTTACGGGGGAAGGGTGTCGAACACTGAAGCTTTCTTT
CASSYGGRVSNTEAFF
>-|TRBJ2-1|TRBV6-4|once
TGTGCCAGTTCTTCGGACGGATACAATGAGCAGTTCTTC
CASSSDGYNEQFF
>TRBD1|TRBJ2-3|TRBV2|-
TGTGCCAGCAAGGGGACAGGGAGTTCGGATACGCAGTATTTT
CASKGTGSSDTQYF
>TRBD2|TRBJ2-7|TRBV27|-
TGTGCCAGCAGTTCCTCCCTCGGGACTAGCGGTCCCGAGCAGTACTTC
CASSSSLGTSGPEQYF
>TRBD2|TRBJ2-1|TRBV27|-
TGTGCCAGCAGTTCGGGACTAGCGGGGGGGCCAGGGCAGTTCTTC
CASSSGLAGGPGQFF
>-|TRBJ1-1|TRBV9|once
TGTGCCAGCAGCGTACGCCCAAGCAACACTGAAGCTTTCTTT
CASSVRPSNTEAFF
>-|TRBJ2-3|TRBV28|-
TGTGCCAGCAGAGACAGGCTCAACACAGATACGCAGTATTTT
CASRDRLNTDTQYF
>-|TRBJ2-1|TRBV29-1|-
TGCAGCGTTGTACTGGACAATGAGCAGTTCTTC
CSVVLDNEQFF
>-|TRBJ1-4|TRBV10-3|-
TGTGCCATCAGTGAGTGGGGGGCAACTAATGAAAAACTGTTTTTT
CAISEWGATNEKLFF
>-|TRBJ1-1|TRBV30|-
TGTTGTGGGACGGAGGCAACTTCCACTGAAGCTTTCTTT
CCGTEATSTEAFF
>-|TRBJ1-3|TRBV14|-
TGTGCCAGCAGCCAAGTCGGAAACACCATATATTTT
CASSQVGNTIYF
>-|TRBJ2-7|TRBV7-9|-
TGTGCCAGCAGCTTAGCGAGGGCCGAGCAGTACTTC
CASSLARAEQYF
>-|TRBJ1-2|TRBV6-5|-
TGTGCCAGCAGCGAGGGCAACTATGGCTACACCTTC
CASSEGNYGYTF
>-|TRBJ1-2|TRBV29-1|-
TGCAGCGTTGATGAATCTGATTCGAGGACCTTC
CSVDESDSRTF
>-|TRBJ2-5|TRBV28|-
TGTGCCAGCAGTTACGGACAGAATCAAGGGACCCAGTACTTC
CASSYGQNQGTQYF
>-|TRBJ1-2|TRBV29-1|once
TGCAGCGTTGAAGAAGGGAACGGCTACACCTTC
CSVEEGNGYTF
>-|TRBJ1-1|TRBV6-6|-
TGTGCCAGCAGTTACTCACCGTGGGGGGTCTCTGAAGCTTTCTTT
CASSYSPWGVSEAFF
>TRBD2|TRBJ2-3|TRBV19|-
TGTGCCAGTAGTCCAGGACTAGCGGGGGCAGATACGCAGTATTTT
CASSPGLAGADTQYF
>-|TRBJ2-7|TRBV18|-
TGTGCCAGCTCACCAGATGGGCACGAGCAGTACTTC
CASSPDGHEQYF
>-|TRBJ2-2|TRBV11-2|-
TGTGCCAGCAGCTTTGGCGGGGAGCTGTTTTTT
CASSFGGELFF
>-|TRBJ2-2|TRBV29-1|-
TGCAGCATCGGGACAAATACCGGGGAGCTGTTTTTT
CSIGTNTGELFF
>-|TRBJ2-7|TRBV19|-
TGTGCCAGTAGTATATCGTCCGATGAATACGAGCAGTACTTC
CASSISSDEYEQYF
>-|TRBJ2-2|TRBV6-5|-
TGTGCCAGCACCCCCGGGTGGGGGACCGGGGAGCTGTTTTTT
CASTPGWGTGELFF